This entry features one TCR beta chain sequence. This entry is derived from a study of blood T cell repertoires in COVID-19. Per the study methods: Amplification from reference gene primers served as the basis for estimated nucleated cell counts. The protocol was immunoSEQ multiplex PCR, while the TCRdb copy is restricted to in-frame clones and leaves out a portion. V, J and clone size are those of that table, while D and trimming were read from the DNA. The sample lists about 190,000 clones; approximately 84% were seen once. Germline CDR1 and CDR2: MDHEN and SYDVKM. V was clipped by 8 bases and J by 4 bases, with 17 bases between them. The CDR3 has 14 residues. The participants were between roughly 18 and 89 years old and came from 20 to 30 US areas. Participants' reported clinical history set cohort assignment. Donors in Cohort 3 counted as recovered after two negative PCRs, clearance, or symptom resolution.

This TCR came from a woman aged 30 to 39 who had recovered from COVID-19. The chain has TRBV28 and TRBJ1-1; D may be TRBD1 (5 bases). What was sequenced was PBMCs or T cells enriched from blood (not recorded which). CDR3 coding DNA: TGTGCCAGCTTAACCGGGGGGGTGGGCACTGAAGCTTTCTTT. Protein sequence: CASLTGGVGTEAFF.